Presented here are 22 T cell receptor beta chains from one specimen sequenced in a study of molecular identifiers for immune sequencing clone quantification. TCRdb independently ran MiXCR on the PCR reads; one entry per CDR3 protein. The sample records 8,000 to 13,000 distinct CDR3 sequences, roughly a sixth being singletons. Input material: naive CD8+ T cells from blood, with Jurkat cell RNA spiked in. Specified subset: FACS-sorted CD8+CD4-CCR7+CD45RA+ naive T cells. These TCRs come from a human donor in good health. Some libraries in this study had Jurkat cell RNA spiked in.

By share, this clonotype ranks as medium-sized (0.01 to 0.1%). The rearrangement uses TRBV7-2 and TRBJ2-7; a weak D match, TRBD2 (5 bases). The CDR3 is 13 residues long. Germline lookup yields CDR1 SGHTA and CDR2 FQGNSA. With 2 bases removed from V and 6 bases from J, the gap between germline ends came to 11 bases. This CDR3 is CASSLTARGEQYF. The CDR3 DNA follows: TGTGCCAGCAGCTTAACGGCCCGGGGCGAGCAGTACTTC.

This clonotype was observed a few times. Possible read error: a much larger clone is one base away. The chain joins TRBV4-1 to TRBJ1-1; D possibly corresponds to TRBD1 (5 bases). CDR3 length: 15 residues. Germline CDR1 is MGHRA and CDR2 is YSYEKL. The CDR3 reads CAGSQSPGGFIGAFF. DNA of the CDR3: TGCGCCGGCAGCCAAAGCCCTGGGGGGTTTATCGGAGCTTTCTTT.

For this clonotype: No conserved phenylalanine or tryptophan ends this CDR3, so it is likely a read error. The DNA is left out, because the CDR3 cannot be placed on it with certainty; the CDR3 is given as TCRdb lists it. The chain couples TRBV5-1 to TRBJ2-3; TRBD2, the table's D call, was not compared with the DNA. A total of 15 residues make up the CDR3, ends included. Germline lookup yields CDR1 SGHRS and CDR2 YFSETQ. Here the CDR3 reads CASSYGLFLTDTQYL.

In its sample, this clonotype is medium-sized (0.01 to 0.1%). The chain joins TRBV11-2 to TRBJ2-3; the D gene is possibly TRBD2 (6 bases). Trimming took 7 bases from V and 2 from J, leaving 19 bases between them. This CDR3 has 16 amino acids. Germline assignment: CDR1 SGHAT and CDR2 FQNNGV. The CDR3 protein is CASIPTPGTPTDTQYF. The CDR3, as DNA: TGTGCCAGCATCCCTACTCCCGGGACTCCCACAGATACGCAGTATTTT.

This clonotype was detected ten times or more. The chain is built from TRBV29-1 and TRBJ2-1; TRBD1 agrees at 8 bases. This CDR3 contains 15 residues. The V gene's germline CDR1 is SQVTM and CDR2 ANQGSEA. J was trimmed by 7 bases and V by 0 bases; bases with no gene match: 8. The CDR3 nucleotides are TGCAGCGTTGAAGAGCCCTCGTACAGGGGGAATGAGCAGTTCTTC. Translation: CSVEEPSYRGNEQFF.

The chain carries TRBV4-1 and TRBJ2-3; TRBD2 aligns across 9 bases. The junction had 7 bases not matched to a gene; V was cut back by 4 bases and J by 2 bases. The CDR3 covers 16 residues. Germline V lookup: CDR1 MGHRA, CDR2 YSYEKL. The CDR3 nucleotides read TGCGCCAGCAGCCGGCTGACTAGCGGAAACACAGATACGCAGTATTTT. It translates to CASSRLTSGNTDTQYF.

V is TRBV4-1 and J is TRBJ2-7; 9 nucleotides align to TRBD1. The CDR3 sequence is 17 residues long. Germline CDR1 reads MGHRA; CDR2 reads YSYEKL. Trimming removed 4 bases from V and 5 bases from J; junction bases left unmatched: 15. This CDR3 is CASSRIFPGQGANEQYF. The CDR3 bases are TGCGCCAGCAGCCGAATTTTCCCGGGACAGGGTGCCAACGAGCAGTACTTC.

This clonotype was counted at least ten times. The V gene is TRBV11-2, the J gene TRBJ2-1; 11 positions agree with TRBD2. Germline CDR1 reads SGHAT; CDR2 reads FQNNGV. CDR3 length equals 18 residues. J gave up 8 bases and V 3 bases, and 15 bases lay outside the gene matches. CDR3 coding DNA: TGTGCCAGCAGCTTGTCCATTCGTATAGCGGGAGGGTCCGATGAGCAGTTCTTC. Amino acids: CASSLSIRIAGGSDEQFF. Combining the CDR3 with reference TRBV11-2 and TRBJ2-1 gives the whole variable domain EAGVAQSPRYKIIEKRQSVAFWCNPISGHATLYWYQQILGQGPKLLIQFQNNGVVDDSQLPKDRFSAERLKGVDSTLKIQPAKLEDSAVYLCASSLSIRIAGGSDEQFFGPGTRLTVL.

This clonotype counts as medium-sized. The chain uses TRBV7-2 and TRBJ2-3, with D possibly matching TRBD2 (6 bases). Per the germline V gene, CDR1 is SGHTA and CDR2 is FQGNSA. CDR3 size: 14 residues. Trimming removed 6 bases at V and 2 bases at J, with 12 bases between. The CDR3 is CASSVLAPTDTQYF. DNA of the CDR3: TGTGCCAGCAGTGTACTAGCACCCACAGATACGCAGTATTTT.

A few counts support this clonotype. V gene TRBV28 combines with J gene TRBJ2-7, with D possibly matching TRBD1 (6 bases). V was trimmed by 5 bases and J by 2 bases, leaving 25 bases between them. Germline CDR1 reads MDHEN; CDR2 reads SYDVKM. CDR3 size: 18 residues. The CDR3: CASSPWFLSGQTTYEQYF. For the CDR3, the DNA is TGTGCCAGCAGTCCATGGTTCCTTTCAGGACAGACTACCTACGAGCAGTACTTC.

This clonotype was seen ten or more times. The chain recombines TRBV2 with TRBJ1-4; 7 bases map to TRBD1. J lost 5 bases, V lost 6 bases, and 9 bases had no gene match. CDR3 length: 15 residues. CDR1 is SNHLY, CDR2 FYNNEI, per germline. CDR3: CASRYTGTENEKLFF. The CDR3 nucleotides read TGTGCCAGCAGATACACCGGGACAGAGAATGAAAAACTGTTTTTT.

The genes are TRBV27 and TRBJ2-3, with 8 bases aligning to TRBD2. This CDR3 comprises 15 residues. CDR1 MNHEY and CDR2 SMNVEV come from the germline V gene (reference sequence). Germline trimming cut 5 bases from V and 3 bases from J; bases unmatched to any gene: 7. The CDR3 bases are TGTGCCAGCAGTCCGAGCGGGAGCGGTACAGATACGCAGTATTTT. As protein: CASSPSGSGTDTQYF.

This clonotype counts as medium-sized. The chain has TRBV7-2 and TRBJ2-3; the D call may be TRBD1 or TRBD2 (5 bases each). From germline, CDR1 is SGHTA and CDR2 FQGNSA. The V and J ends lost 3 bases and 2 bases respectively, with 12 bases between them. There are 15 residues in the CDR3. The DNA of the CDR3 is TGTGCCAGCAGCTTTTGGGGGACCCTCACAGATACGCAGTATTTT. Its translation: CASSFWGTLTDTQYF.

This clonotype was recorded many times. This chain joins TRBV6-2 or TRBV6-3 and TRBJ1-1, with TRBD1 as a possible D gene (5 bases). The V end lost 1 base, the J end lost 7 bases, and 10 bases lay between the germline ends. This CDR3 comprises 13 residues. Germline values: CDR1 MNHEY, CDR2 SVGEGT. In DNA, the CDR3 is TGTGCCAGCAGTTACTTGGGACCACTTGAAGCTTTCTTT. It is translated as CASSYLGPLEAFF.

The CDR3 bases are TGTGCCAGCAGTTTATGGGACAGTTCCAATGAGCAGTTCTTC. This encodes CASSLWDSSNEQFF. The chain links TRBV27 to TRBJ2-1; 7 nucleotides line up with TRBD1. V was clipped by 1 base and J by 6 bases; unmatched bases: 3. Germline V lookup: CDR1 MNHEY, CDR2 SMNVEV (reference sequence). The CDR3 is made up of 14 amino acids.

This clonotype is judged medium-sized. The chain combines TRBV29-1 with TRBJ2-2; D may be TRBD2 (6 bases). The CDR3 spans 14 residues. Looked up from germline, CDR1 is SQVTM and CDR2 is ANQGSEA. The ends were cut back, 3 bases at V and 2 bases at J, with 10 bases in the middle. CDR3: CSVDRAGNTGELFF. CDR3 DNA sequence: TGCAGCGTTGATAGGGCGGGAAACACCGGGGAGCTGTTTTTT.

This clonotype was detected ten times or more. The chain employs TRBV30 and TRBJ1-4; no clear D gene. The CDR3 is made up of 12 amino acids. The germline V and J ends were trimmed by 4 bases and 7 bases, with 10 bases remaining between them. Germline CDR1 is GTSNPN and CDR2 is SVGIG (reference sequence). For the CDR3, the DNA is TGTGCCTGGACCCAACTGGGTGAAAAACTGTTTTTT. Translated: CAWTQLGEKLFF.

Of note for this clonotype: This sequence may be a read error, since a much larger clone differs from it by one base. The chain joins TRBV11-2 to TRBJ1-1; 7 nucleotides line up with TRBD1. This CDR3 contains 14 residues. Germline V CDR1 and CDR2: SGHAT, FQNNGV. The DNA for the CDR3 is TGTGCCATCAGCTCAAGTACAGGGGTCACTGAAGCTTTCTTT. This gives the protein CAISSSTGVTEAFF.

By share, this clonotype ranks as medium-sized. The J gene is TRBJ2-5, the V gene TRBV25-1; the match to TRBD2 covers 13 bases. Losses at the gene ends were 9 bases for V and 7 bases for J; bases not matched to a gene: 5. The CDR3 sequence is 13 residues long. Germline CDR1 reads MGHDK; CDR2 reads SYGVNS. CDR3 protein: CARTGLAGRTQYF. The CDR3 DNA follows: TGTGCCAGGACGGGACTAGCGGGGCGGACCCAGTACTTC. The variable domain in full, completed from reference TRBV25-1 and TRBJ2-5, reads EADIYQTPRYLVIGTGKKITLECSQTMGHDKMYWYQQDPGMELHLIHYSYGVNSTEKGDLSSESTVSRIRTEHFPLTLESARPSHTSQYLCARTGLAGRTQYFGPGTRLLVL.

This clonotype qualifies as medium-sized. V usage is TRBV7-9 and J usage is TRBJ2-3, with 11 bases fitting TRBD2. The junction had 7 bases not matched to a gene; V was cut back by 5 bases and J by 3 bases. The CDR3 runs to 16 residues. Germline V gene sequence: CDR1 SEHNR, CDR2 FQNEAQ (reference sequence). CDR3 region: CASSPPTSGGTDTQYF. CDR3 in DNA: TGTGCCAGCAGCCCCCCCACTAGCGGGGGAACAGATACGCAGTATTTT.

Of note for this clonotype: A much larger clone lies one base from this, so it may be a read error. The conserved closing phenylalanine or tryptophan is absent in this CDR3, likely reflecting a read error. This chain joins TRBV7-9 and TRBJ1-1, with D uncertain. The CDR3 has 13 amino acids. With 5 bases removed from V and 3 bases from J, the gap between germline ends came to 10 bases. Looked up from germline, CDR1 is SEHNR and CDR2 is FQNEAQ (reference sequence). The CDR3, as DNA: TGTGCCAGCAGCCCAATCGGGGACACTGAAGCTTTCCTT. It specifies CASSPIGDTEAFL.

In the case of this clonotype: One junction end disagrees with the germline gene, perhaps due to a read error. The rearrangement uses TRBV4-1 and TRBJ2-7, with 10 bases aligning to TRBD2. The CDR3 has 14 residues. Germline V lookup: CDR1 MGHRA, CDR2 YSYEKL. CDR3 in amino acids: CASSKLAGTYEQYF. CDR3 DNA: TGCGCCAGCAGCAAACTAGCGGGAACCTACGAGCAGTACTTT.